This T cell receptor (beta chain) emerged from a study of spatial heterogeneity in lung cancer. Study-wide context: Samples were obtained from 65 to 80 donors, all untreated early-stage non-small cell lung cancer patients. Each time, sequencing found more beta-chain sequences than alpha-chain sequences. Sequencing covered available follow-up PBMC samples collected a median of roughly 2 years after resection.

As for time point: blood at routine non-recurrence follow-up after resection. The authors sequenced whole RNA from tumor, nontumor lung or frozen PBMC without sorting. From the 5' RACE reads, TCRdb called clonotypes with MiXCR, one entry per CDR3 protein. The table has tens of thousands of distinct CDR3 sequences, 12% seen once. V was cut by 0 bases and J by 10 bases, with 10 bases left in between. This CDR3 comprises 13 residues. Germline V gene data show CDR1 as MNHEY and CDR2 as SVGAGI. The sequencing used PBMCs, collected at follow-up. The clonotype originates from a male donor with early-stage non-small cell lung cancer. The gene calls are TRBV6-5 and TRBJ2-1, with D perhaps matching TRBD2 (6 bases). Written as DNA, the CDR3 is TGTGCCAGCAGTTACTCGCGGGGTCGGGAGCAGTTCTTC. Residues: CASSYSRGREQFF.